The clone carrying this T cell receptor beta chain was detected many times. The antigen remains unidentified. Germline CDR1 and CDR2: SEHNR and FQNEAQ (reference sequence). The CDR3 totals 15 residues. Trimming shortened V by 2 bases and J by 0 bases, and 9 bases separated the two germline ends. This record comes from a study of T cells in Graves' hyperthyroidism and ophthalmopathy. Study findings and constraints: The model identified upcoming ophthalmopathy a median about six months ahead of onset.

TCR beta CDR3 sequences were amplified from RNA transcripts. First-round RT-PCR targeting the TCR CDR3 was performed with the HTBI primer set. TCRdb reanalysed the multiplex PCR reads using MiXCR and keeps one entry per CDR3 protein. The sample yields about 150,000 distinct CDR3 sequences, approximately 20% seen once. Based on clinical symptoms, serum thyroxine and TRAb, thyroid ultrasound and orbital computed tomography, diagnoses were reached. This sequence joins TRBV7-9 and TRBJ2-3, with D perhaps TRBD1 (5 bases). Sequencing was carried out using blood. The TCR sequence derives from a woman aged 45-65 years with Graves' hyperthyroidism that later progressed to Graves' ophthalmopathy. Written as DNA, the CDR3 is TGTGCCAGCAGCTTAAAAGGGGCTAGCACAGATACGCAGTATTTT. This encodes CASSLKGASTDTQYF.